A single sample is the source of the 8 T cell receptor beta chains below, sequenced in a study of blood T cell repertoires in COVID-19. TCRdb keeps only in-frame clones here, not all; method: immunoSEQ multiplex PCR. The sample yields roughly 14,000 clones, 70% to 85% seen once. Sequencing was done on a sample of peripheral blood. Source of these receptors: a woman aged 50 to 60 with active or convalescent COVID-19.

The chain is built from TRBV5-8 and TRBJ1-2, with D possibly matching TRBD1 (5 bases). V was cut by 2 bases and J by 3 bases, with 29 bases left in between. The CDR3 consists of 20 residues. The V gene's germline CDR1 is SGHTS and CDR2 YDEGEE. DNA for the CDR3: TGTGCCAGCAGCTTATGGGGCCCCGCGGGACGGCGCCTCGTGCACTATGGCTACACCTTC. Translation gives CASSLWGPAGRRLVHYGYTF.

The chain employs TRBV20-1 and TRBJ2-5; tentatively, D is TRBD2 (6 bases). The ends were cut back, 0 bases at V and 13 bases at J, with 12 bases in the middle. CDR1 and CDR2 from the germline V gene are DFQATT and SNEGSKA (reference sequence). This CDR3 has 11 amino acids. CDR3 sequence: CSARDRGVMYF. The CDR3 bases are TGCAGTGCTAGAGATCGCGGGGTAATGTACTTC.

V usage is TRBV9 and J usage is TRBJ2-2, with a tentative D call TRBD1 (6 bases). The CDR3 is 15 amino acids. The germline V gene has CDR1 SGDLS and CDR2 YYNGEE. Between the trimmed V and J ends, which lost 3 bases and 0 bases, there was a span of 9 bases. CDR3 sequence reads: CASSAGTPNTGELFF. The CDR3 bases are TGTGCCAGCAGCGCCGGGACACCGAACACCGGGGAGCTGTTTTTT.

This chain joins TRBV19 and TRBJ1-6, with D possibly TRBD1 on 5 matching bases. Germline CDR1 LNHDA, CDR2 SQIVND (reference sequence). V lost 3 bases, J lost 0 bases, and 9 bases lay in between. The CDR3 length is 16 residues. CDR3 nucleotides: TGTGCCAGTAGTATGTGGGGCAGCTCCTATAATTCACCCCTCCACTTT. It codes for CASSMWGSSYNSPLHF.

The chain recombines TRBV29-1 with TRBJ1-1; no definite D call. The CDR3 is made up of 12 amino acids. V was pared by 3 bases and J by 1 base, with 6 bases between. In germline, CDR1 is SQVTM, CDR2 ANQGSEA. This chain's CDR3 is CSVDRENTEAFF. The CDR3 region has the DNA TGCAGCGTTGATCGGGAGAACACTGAAGCTTTCTTT.

This CDR3 reads CASKQGVFETQYF. DNA for the CDR3: TGTGCCAGCAAACAGGGGGTCTTTGAGACCCAGTACTTC. This chain joins TRBV6-5 and TRBJ2-5, with 8 bases aligning to TRBD1. The CDR3 sequence is 13 residues long. Trimming removed 7 bases from V and 5 bases from J; junction bases left unmatched: 6. Per germline, CDR1 MNHEY and CDR2 SVGAGI.

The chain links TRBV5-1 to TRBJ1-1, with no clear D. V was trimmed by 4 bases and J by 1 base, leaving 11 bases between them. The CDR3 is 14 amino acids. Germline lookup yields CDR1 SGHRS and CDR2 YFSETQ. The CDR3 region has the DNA TGCGCCAGCAGCCCAGCGGTAGCGAACACTGAAGCTTTCTTT. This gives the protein CASSPAVANTEAFF.

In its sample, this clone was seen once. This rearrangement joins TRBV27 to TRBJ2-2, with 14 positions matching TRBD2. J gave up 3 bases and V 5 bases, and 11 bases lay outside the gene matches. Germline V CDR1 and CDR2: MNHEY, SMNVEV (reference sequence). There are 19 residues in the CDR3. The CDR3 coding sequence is TGTGCCAGCAGTGGCTCCGGGACTAGCGGGAGATTCGACACCGGGGAGCTGTTTTTT. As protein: CASSGSGTSGRFDTGELFF.